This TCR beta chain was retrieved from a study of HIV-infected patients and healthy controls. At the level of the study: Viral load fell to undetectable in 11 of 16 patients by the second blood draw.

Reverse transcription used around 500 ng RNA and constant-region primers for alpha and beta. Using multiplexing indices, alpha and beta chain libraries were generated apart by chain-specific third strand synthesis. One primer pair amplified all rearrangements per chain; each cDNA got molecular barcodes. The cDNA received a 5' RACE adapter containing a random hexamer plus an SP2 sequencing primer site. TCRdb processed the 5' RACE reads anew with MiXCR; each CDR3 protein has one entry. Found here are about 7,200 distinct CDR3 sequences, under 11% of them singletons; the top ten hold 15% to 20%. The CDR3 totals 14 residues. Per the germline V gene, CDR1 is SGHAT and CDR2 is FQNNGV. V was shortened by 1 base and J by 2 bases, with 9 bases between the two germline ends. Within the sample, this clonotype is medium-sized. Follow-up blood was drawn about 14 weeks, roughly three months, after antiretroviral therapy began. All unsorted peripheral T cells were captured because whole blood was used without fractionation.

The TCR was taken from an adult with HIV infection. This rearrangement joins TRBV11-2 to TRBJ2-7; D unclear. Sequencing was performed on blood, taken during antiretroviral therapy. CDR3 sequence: CASSLGGSTYEQYF. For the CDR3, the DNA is TGTGCCAGCAGCTTAGGAGGCTCCACCTACGAGCAGTACTTC.